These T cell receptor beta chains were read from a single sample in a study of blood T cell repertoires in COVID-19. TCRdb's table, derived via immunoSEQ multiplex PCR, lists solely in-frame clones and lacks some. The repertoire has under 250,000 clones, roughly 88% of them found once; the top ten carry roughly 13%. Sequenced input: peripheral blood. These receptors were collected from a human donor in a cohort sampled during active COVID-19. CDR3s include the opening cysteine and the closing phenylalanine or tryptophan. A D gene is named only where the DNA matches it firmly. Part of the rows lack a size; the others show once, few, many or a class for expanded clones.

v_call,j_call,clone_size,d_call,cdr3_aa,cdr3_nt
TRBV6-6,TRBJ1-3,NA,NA,CASSRQNTIYF,TGTGCCAGCAGCCGTCAGAACACCATATATTTT
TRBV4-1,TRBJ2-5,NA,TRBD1,CASSQDITGGGQETQYF,TGCGCCAGCAGCCAAGATATTACAGGGGGCGGCCAAGAGACCCAGTACTTC
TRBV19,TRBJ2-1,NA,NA,CASSLYSSYNEQFF,TGTGCCAGTAGTCTCTATAGCTCCTACAATGAGCAGTTCTTC
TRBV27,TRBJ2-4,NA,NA,CASSPDRIAKNIQYF,TGTGCCAGCAGTCCGGACAGAATAGCCAAAAACATTCAGTACTTC
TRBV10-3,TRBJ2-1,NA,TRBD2,CAISGSGRAGSYNEQFF,TGTGCCATCAGTGGTAGCGGGAGGGCTGGGTCCTACAATGAGCAGTTCTTC
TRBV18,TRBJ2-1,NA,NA,CASSPVNYNEQFF,TGTGCCAGCTCACCAGTTAACTACAATGAGCAGTTCTTC
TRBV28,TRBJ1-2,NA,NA,CASSLSGVYGYTF,TGTGCCAGCAGTTTATCCGGGGTTTATGGCTACACCTTC
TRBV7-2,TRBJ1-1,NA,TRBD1,CASSSTGAANTEAFF,TGTGCCAGCAGCTCTACAGGGGCCGCGAACACTGAAGCTTTCTTT
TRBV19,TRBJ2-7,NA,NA,CASSAGQITYEQYF,TGTGCCAGTAGCGCGGGACAGATTACCTACGAGCAGTACTTC
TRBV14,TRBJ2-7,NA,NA,CASSQMKGRYEQYF,TGTGCCAGCAGCCAAATGAAGGGGCGGTACGAGCAGTACTTC
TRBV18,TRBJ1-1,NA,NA,CASSPNTGDMNTEAFF,TGTGCCAGCTCACCGAATACGGGGGATATGAACACTGAAGCTTTCTTT
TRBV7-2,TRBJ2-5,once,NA,CASRSQGGETQYF,TGTGCCAGCAGGTCCCAGGGTGGGGAGACCCAGTACTTC
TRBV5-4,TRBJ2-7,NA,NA,CASSNPGATNEQYF,TGTGCCAGCAGCAACCCGGGAGCGACCAACGAGCAGTACTTC
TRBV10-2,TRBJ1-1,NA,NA,CASSDPSTNTEAFF,TGCGCCAGCAGTGACCCCAGTACGAACACTGAAGCTTTCTTT
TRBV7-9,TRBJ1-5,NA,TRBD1,CASSLTGENQPQHF,TGTGCCAGCAGCTTAACAGGGGAAAATCAGCCCCAGCATTTT
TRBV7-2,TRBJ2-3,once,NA,CAWGGGPADTQYF,TGTGCGTGGGGCGGCGGACCTGCTGATACGCAGTATTTT
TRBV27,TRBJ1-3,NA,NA,CASSLSQAFSGNTIYF,TGTGCCAGCAGTTTATCCCAGGCGTTCTCTGGAAACACCATATATTTT
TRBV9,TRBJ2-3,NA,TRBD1,CASSVGGTGGTDTQYF,TGTGCCAGCAGCGTTGGAGGGACAGGGGGCACAGATACGCAGTATTTT
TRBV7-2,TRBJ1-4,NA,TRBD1,CASSLGQGEKLFF,TGTGCCAGCAGCTTGGGACAGGGGGAAAAACTGTTTTTT
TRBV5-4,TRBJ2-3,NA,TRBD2,CASRTSGKVTDTQYF,TGTGCCAGCAGGACTAGCGGGAAAGTCACAGATACGCAGTATTTT
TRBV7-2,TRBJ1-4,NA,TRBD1,CASSPRQGYEKLFF,TGTGCCAGCAGCCCCCGACAGGGTTATGAAAAACTGTTTTTT
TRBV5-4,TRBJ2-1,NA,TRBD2,CASSLYKLARYMDEQFF,TGTGCCAGCAGCTTGTATAAACTAGCGAGATATATGGATGAGCAGTTCTTC
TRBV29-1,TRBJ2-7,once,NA,CSVKSGAVSYEQYF,TGCAGCGTTAAAAGCGGAGCTGTGTCCTACGAGCAGTACTTC
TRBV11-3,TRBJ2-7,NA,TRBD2,CASSLGPGGRFVSSYEQYF,TGTGCCAGCAGCTTAGGTCCGGGAGGCCGTTTCGTAAGCTCCTACGAGCAGTACTTC
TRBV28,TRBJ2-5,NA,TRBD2,CASSLAGGLKTQYF,TGTGCCAGCAGTTTAGCGGGAGGGTTGAAGACCCAGTACTTC
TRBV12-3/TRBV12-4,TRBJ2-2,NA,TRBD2,CASSSGGTGELFF,TGTGCCAGCAGTTCGGGGGGCACCGGGGAGCTGTTTTTT
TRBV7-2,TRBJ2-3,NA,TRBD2,CASSWDSTSGKTQYF,TGTGCCAGCAGTTGGGACTCGACTAGCGGGAAAACGCAGTATTTT
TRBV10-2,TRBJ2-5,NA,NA,CASSDPQETQYF,TGCGCCAGCAGTGATCCGCAAGAGACCCAGTACTTC
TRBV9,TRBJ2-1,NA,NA,CASSVIGSYNEQFF,TGTGCCAGCAGCGTCATCGGTTCCTACAATGAGCAGTTCTTC
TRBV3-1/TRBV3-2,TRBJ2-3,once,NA,CASSPLFLRERSDTQYF,TGTGCCAGCAGCCCCCTCTTCTTACGGGAGAGGTCAGATACGCAGTATTTT
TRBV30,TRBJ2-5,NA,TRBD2,CAWKLAGYLQETQYF,TGTGCCTGGAAACTAGCGGGCTACCTCCAAGAGACCCAGTACTTC
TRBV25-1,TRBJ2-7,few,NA,CASSELGGGSSEQYF,TGTGCCAGCAGTGAATTAGGGGGAGGGAGTTCCGAGCAGTACTTC
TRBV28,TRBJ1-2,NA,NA,CASRWANYGYTF,TGTGCCAGCCGTTGGGCCAACTATGGCTACACCTTC
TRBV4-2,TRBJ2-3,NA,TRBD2,CASSQVAVAGFSDTQYF,TGTGCCAGCAGCCAGGTGGCCGTAGCGGGATTTTCAGATACGCAGTATTTT
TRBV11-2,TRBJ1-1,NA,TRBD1,CASSSLGYGQGSGGTEAFF,TGTGCCAGCAGCTCGTTAGGTTACGGACAGGGCAGTGGAGGCACTGAAGCTTTCTTT
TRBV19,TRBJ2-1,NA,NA,CASSPTGWEQFF,TGTGCCAGTAGTCCGACTGGTTGGGAGCAGTTCTTC
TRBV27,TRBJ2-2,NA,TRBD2,CASSPKGLAGNTGELFF,TGTGCCAGCAGTCCTAAGGGACTAGCGGGGAACACCGGGGAGCTGTTTTTT
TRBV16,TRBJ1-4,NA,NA,CASSLGHGGLNEKLFF,TGTGCCAGCAGCCTGGGACACGGCGGGCTTAATGAAAAACTGTTTTTT
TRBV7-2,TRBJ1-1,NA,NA,CASSLVLWPNEAFF,TGTGCCAGCAGCTTAGTTCTGTGGCCGAATGAAGCTTTCTTT
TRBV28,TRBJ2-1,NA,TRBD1,CASSSPGTASRNGQFF,TGTGCCAGCAGTTCTCCCGGGACAGCGTCCAGGAATGGGCAGTTCTTC
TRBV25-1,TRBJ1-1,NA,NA,CASSDPTGVGTEAFF,TGTGCCAGCAGTGACCCAACGGGGGTTGGGACTGAAGCTTTCTTT
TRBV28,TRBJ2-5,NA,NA,CASSLIQGEETQYF,TGTGCCAGCAGTTTAATACAGGGAGAAGAGACCCAGTACTTC
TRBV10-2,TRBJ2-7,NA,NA,CASSEGGNEQYF,TGCGCCAGCAGTGAGGGGGGCAACGAGCAGTACTTC
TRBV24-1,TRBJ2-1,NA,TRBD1,CATSEPYTGDSYNEQFF,TGTGCCACCAGTGAACCATACACAGGGGATTCCTACAATGAGCAGTTCTTC
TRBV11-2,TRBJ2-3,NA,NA,CASSPYYGGSTDTQYF,TGTGCCAGCAGCCCTTACTATGGAGGCAGCACAGATACGCAGTATTTT